A selection of T cell receptor beta chains follows, all from one sample in a study of blood T cell repertoires in COVID-19. TCRdb's copy holds only in-frame clones and misses some; the assay was immunoSEQ multiplex PCR. The data contain over 250,000 clones, 75% to 85% of them singletons. The material sequenced was peripheral blood. Receptors originate from a middle-aged man with active or convalescent COVID-19. Both conserved end residues are part of each CDR3. A D gene is named only where the DNA matches it firmly. A clone size is listed for some rows: how often the clone was seen (once, few, many), or a class if it is expanded.

abundance: -
j_gene: TRBJ2-7
d_gene: -
v_gene: TRBV7-2
CDR3nt: TGTGCCAGCAGCTTTACAGCCGGGGGACCCTACGAGCAGTACTTC
CDR3aa: CASSFTAGGPYEQYF

abundance: few
j_gene: TRBJ1-6
d_gene: -
v_gene: TRBV11-2
CDR3nt: TGTGCCAGCAGCTACTTAAGCCGAAATTCACCCCTCCACTTT
CDR3aa: CASSYLSRNSPLHF

abundance: -
j_gene: TRBJ2-2
d_gene: -
v_gene: TRBV7-9
CDR3nt: TGTGCCAGCAGCTCAAGCCGGGCCGGGGAGCTGTTTTTT
CDR3aa: CASSSSRAGELFF

abundance: -
j_gene: TRBJ2-3
d_gene: TRBD1
v_gene: TRBV28
CDR3nt: TGTGCCAGCAGCCAGGGGGATCGTACAGATACGCAGTATTTT
CDR3aa: CASSQGDRTDTQYF

abundance: once
j_gene: TRBJ1-4
d_gene: -
v_gene: TRBV28
CDR3nt: TGTGCCAGCAAGAGTACAGGGACCACAACTAATGAAAAACTGTTTTTT
CDR3aa: CASKSTGTTTNEKLFF

abundance: -
j_gene: TRBJ1-6
d_gene: -
v_gene: TRBV18
CDR3nt: TGTGCCAGCTCACCGGACATATCAAATTCACCCCTCCACTTT
CDR3aa: CASSPDISNSPLHF

abundance: -
j_gene: TRBJ2-1
d_gene: TRBD2
v_gene: TRBV3-1/TRBV3-2
CDR3nt: TGTGCCAGCAGCCAAGTTGGGGGGGAGTACAATGAGCAGTTCTTC
CDR3aa: CASSQVGGEYNEQFF

abundance: -
j_gene: TRBJ1-2
d_gene: -
v_gene: TRBV21-1
CDR3nt: TGTGCCAGCAGCGCCAAGGACAGGGGGCTCTATGGCTACACCTTC
CDR3aa: CASSAKDRGLYGYTF

abundance: -
j_gene: TRBJ1-2
d_gene: -
v_gene: TRBV5-1
CDR3nt: TGCGCCAGCAGCGCGGACACCTATGGCTACACCTTC
CDR3aa: CASSADTYGYTF

abundance: -
j_gene: TRBJ1-2
d_gene: TRBD1
v_gene: TRBV2
CDR3nt: TGTGCCAGCAGTGTGGACAGGGGCCCTTATGGCTACACCTTC
CDR3aa: CASSVDRGPYGYTF

abundance: few
j_gene: TRBJ2-1
d_gene: TRBD2
v_gene: TRBV7-9
CDR3nt: TGTGCCTGTAGCGGGAGAATCTACAATGAGCAGTTCTTC
CDR3aa: CACSGRIYNEQFF

abundance: -
j_gene: TRBJ2-1
d_gene: TRBD2
v_gene: TRBV3-1/TRBV3-2
CDR3nt: TGTGCCAGCAGCCAAGATCGGGGACTAAAGCAGTTCTTC
CDR3aa: CASSQDRGLKQFF

abundance: -
j_gene: TRBJ2-7
d_gene: TRBD2
v_gene: TRBV19
CDR3nt: TGTGCCAGTAGTATTGGTGGCGGGAGCTCCTACGAGCAGTACTTC
CDR3aa: CASSIGGGSSYEQYF

abundance: once
j_gene: TRBJ2-7
d_gene: TRBD2
v_gene: TRBV9
CDR3nt: TGTGCCAGCAGCGTAGTTCAGGGACTAGCGGGAGGGTTGGGCTACGAGCAGTACTTC
CDR3aa: CASSVVQGLAGGLGYEQYF

abundance: few
j_gene: TRBJ1-1
d_gene: -
v_gene: TRBV2
CDR3nt: TGTGCCAGCAGTCTACGACAGACAACGAACACTGAAGCTTTCTTT
CDR3aa: CASSLRQTTNTEAFF

abundance: -
j_gene: TRBJ2-5
d_gene: TRBD2
v_gene: TRBV11-2
CDR3nt: TGTGCCAGCAGCACGTCGGGACTAGCGGGAGTAAGAGAGACCCAGTACTTC
CDR3aa: CASSTSGLAGVRETQYF

abundance: -
j_gene: TRBJ2-5
d_gene: -
v_gene: TRBV18
CDR3nt: TGTGCCAGCTCACCACGCAGCCTAGACCAAGAGACCCAGTACTTC
CDR3aa: CASSPRSLDQETQYF

abundance: -
j_gene: TRBJ2-5
d_gene: -
v_gene: TRBV19
CDR3nt: TGTGCCAGTAGTCGAGATCAAGAGACCCAGTACTTC
CDR3aa: CASSRDQETQYF

abundance: once
j_gene: TRBJ1-2
d_gene: -
v_gene: TRBV7-9
CDR3nt: TGTGCCAGCAGCTTAACAGCTAACTATGGCTACACCTTC
CDR3aa: CASSLTANYGYTF

abundance: -
j_gene: TRBJ1-1
d_gene: TRBD1
v_gene: TRBV6-5
CDR3nt: TGTGCCAGCAGTTACGTGGAGGGGGCCACTGAAGCTTTCTTT
CDR3aa: CASSYVEGATEAFF

abundance: -
j_gene: TRBJ1-3
d_gene: -
v_gene: TRBV9
CDR3nt: TGTGCCAGCACCCCGTTTGACAGGAGCTCTGGAAACACCATATATTTT
CDR3aa: CASTPFDRSSGNTIYF

abundance: -
j_gene: TRBJ2-7
d_gene: TRBD2
v_gene: TRBV4-3
CDR3nt: TGCGCCAGCAGCCAAGAAAGGGGCGGGAGCTCCTACGAGCAGTACTTC
CDR3aa: CASSQERGGSSYEQYF

abundance: -
j_gene: TRBJ2-7
d_gene: TRBD2
v_gene: TRBV6-5
CDR3nt: TGTGCCACCCAGCGGGAGGGTGGGTACGAGCAGTACTTC
CDR3aa: CATQREGGYEQYF

abundance: -
j_gene: TRBJ2-1
d_gene: TRBD2
v_gene: TRBV28
CDR3nt: TGTGCCAGCAGTTTCGACAGGGGGAAAGGGACTAGCGGGAGTCTCCATGAGCAGTTCTTC
CDR3aa: CASSFDRGKGTSGSLHEQFF

abundance: -
j_gene: TRBJ1-1
d_gene: -
v_gene: TRBV30
CDR3nt: TGTGCCTGGAGTAGAGGTCTTCCTGGGGAAGCTTTCTTT
CDR3aa: CAWSRGLPGEAFF

abundance: -
j_gene: TRBJ2-2
d_gene: TRBD2
v_gene: TRBV6-2/TRBV6-3
CDR3nt: TGTGCCAGCAGTCCGACTAGCGGCCTCACCGGGGAGCTGTTTTTT
CDR3aa: CASSPTSGLTGELFF

abundance: few
j_gene: TRBJ1-2
d_gene: TRBD1
v_gene: TRBV9
CDR3nt: TGTGCCAGCAGCATCAGCGGGACAGGGGACTATGGCTACACCTTC
CDR3aa: CASSISGTGDYGYTF

abundance: -
j_gene: TRBJ2-2
d_gene: TRBD2
v_gene: TRBV27
CDR3nt: TGTGCCAGCTCCTACCTTAGACGGGAGGGCCTCGGGGAGCTGTTTTTT
CDR3aa: CASSYLRREGLGELFF

abundance: -
j_gene: TRBJ1-2
d_gene: TRBD1
v_gene: TRBV18
CDR3nt: TGTGCCAGCTCACCCGGGACAGGGAGCGGCTACACCTTC
CDR3aa: CASSPGTGSGYTF

abundance: -
j_gene: TRBJ2-5
d_gene: TRBD2
v_gene: TRBV9
CDR3nt: TGTGCCAGCAGCAGAACTAGCGGGCAAGAGACCCAGTACTTC
CDR3aa: CASSRTSGQETQYF

abundance: -
j_gene: TRBJ2-2
d_gene: -
v_gene: TRBV3-1/TRBV3-2
CDR3nt: TGTGCCAGCAGGGAGGGCTCGACCACCGGGGAGCTGTTTTTT
CDR3aa: CASREGSTTGELFF

abundance: -
j_gene: TRBJ1-1
d_gene: TRBD1
v_gene: TRBV10-3
CDR3nt: TGTGCCATCAGTAAAAATGCAGGGGGCGAAGGTGAAGCTTTCTTT
CDR3aa: CAISKNAGGEGEAFF

abundance: -
j_gene: TRBJ2-6
d_gene: TRBD1
v_gene: TRBV30
CDR3nt: TGTGCCTGGAGTGGACAGGGTCGCTCTGGGGCCAACGTCCTGACTTTC
CDR3aa: CAWSGQGRSGANVLTF

abundance: -
j_gene: TRBJ1-1
d_gene: -
v_gene: TRBV30
CDR3nt: TGTGCCTGGATCCCCCTGAGGCAGGGAAGGACTGAAGCTTTCTTT
CDR3aa: CAWIPLRQGRTEAFF

abundance: -
j_gene: TRBJ1-1
d_gene: TRBD1
v_gene: TRBV14
CDR3nt: TGTGCCAGCAGTCCTACAGGGGGCGAAGACACTGAAGCTTTCTTT
CDR3aa: CASSPTGGEDTEAFF

abundance: -
j_gene: TRBJ2-1
d_gene: -
v_gene: TRBV12-3/TRBV12-4
CDR3nt: TGTGCCAGCAGCAACTTCAATGAGCAGTTCTTC
CDR3aa: CASSNFNEQFF

abundance: -
j_gene: TRBJ2-1
d_gene: -
v_gene: TRBV11-3
CDR3nt: TGTGCCAGCAGCTCGCCGGGGGGCGGGAAGCAGTTCTTC
CDR3aa: CASSSPGGGKQFF

abundance: -
j_gene: TRBJ2-7
d_gene: TRBD1
v_gene: TRBV7-9
CDR3nt: TGTGCCAGCAGCTTTGGTATCCCGGACAGGGGGTGGTACGAGCAGTACTTC
CDR3aa: CASSFGIPDRGWYEQYF

abundance: -
j_gene: TRBJ2-5
d_gene: TRBD2
v_gene: TRBV28
CDR3nt: TGTGCCAGCAGTTTGATCAGCGGGAAGGGTGAGACCCAGTACTTC
CDR3aa: CASSLISGKGETQYF

abundance: once
j_gene: TRBJ2-3
d_gene: TRBD2
v_gene: TRBV10-1
CDR3nt: TGCGCCAGCAGTGAGTCCCCCCCGGGACTAGCGGGAGGCACAGATACGCAGTATTTT
CDR3aa: CASSESPPGLAGGTDTQYF

abundance: -
j_gene: TRBJ1-2
d_gene: -
v_gene: TRBV28
CDR3nt: TGTGCCAGCAGTATGACAGGAAATAACTATGGCTACACCTTC
CDR3aa: CASSMTGNNYGYTF

abundance: few
j_gene: TRBJ1-2
d_gene: -
v_gene: TRBV18
CDR3nt: TGTGCCAGCTCACCCGACAGGTTGGGTGGCTACACCTTC
CDR3aa: CASSPDRLGGYTF